This TCR beta chain comes out of a study of T cells after yellow fever vaccination. Study-wide results and limits: On re-exposure, the response was weaker but peaked faster, at day 5 versus 15. Re-detected after boosting: most primary clones, around 97% of CD4 and 80% to 90% of CD8.

The CDR3 totals 15 residues. Trimming took 1 base from V and 2 from J, leaving 9 bases between them. In germline, CDR1 is LGHNA, CDR2 YSLEER. This clonotype occurred a few times. Antigen unknown. Template switching with 5'RACE generated the TCR cDNA and added a universal primer site and UMIs. TCRdb passed the 5' RACE reads through MiXCR, listing each CDR3 protein once. The sample includes hundreds of thousands of distinct CDR3 sequences, approximately 3.8% seen only once; the top ten take 20% to 25%. The source is a man aged 18-30 years who received the YFV17D yellow fever vaccine. The J gene is TRBJ2-1, the V gene TRBV4-3; D is perhaps TRBD1 (6 bases). The sample consisted of PBMCs, taken on the day of the yellow fever booster vaccination. CDR3 DNA sequence: TGCGCCAGCAGCCAAGCAGGGGAAACCTACAATGAGCAGTTCTTC. This encodes CASSQAGETYNEQFF.